The rows below give T cell receptor beta chains drawn from one sample of a study of blood T cell repertoires in COVID-19. Data came from immunoSEQ multiplex PCR; TCRdb stores just in-frame clones and leaves some out. The sample holds around 320,000 clones, about nine tenths seen once. The sequenced sample was peripheral blood. Receptors originate from a man younger than 35 with active or convalescent COVID-19. CDR3s include the opening cysteine and the closing phenylalanine or tryptophan. Fields, in order: clone size, J gene, V gene, D gene, CDR3 DNA, CDR3 protein. D genes are given only for firm matches. Clone size, where shown, is once, few, many, or a class for clones that have expanded.

abundance: -; j_gene: TRBJ2-7; v_gene: TRBV4-1; d_gene: -; CDR3nt: TGCGCCAGCAGCGCGAACTTCGAGGGTGCCTACGAGCAGTACTTC; CDR3aa: CASSANFEGAYEQYF
abundance: -; j_gene: TRBJ1-4; v_gene: TRBV2; d_gene: -; CDR3nt: TGTGCCAGCAAAGACAGGTCTCGGGAAAAACTGTTTTTT; CDR3aa: CASKDRSREKLFF
abundance: -; j_gene: TRBJ2-5; v_gene: TRBV3-1/TRBV3-2; d_gene: -; CDR3nt: TGTGCCAGCAGCCAACGGTCCACTATGGAGACCCAGTACTTC; CDR3aa: CASSQRSTMETQYF
abundance: -; j_gene: TRBJ2-6; v_gene: TRBV19; d_gene: TRBD1; CDR3nt: TGTGCCAGTTCCCAGGGGCGCACGGGACAGGGAGGCTCTGGGGCCAACGTCCTGACTTTC; CDR3aa: CASSQGRTGQGGSGANVLTF
abundance: once; j_gene: TRBJ1-4; v_gene: TRBV24-1; d_gene: TRBD1; CDR3nt: TGTGCCACCAGTGACCCTTTTTCAGGGGGTAGTGAAAAACTGTTTTTT; CDR3aa: CATSDPFSGGSEKLFF
abundance: -; j_gene: TRBJ2-2; v_gene: TRBV28; d_gene: TRBD2; CDR3nt: TGTGCCAGCAGTTTATTTAGCGGGACGAACACCGGGGAGCTGTTTTTT; CDR3aa: CASSLFSGTNTGELFF
abundance: -; j_gene: TRBJ2-2; v_gene: TRBV21-1; d_gene: -; CDR3nt: TGTGCCAGCAGCAAAGGTGGATTAGGAGACAGGGGGCGCATCGTTGAGACCGGGGAGCTGTTTTTT; CDR3aa: CASSKGGLGDRGRIVETGELFF
abundance: -; j_gene: TRBJ1-2; v_gene: TRBV10-1; d_gene: TRBD1; CDR3nt: TGCGCCAGCAGCCGGGACAGGAGAAATGGCTACACCTTC; CDR3aa: CASSRDRRNGYTF
abundance: -; j_gene: TRBJ2-5; v_gene: TRBV5-1; d_gene: -; CDR3nt: TGCGCCAGCAGCTTTGGCAGGGCGACTCAAGAGACCCAGTACTTC; CDR3aa: CASSFGRATQETQYF
abundance: -; j_gene: TRBJ1-1; v_gene: TRBV14; d_gene: -; CDR3nt: TGTGCCAGCAGCCCTCTTGTCACAGGGTTCGCTGAAGCTTTCTTT; CDR3aa: CASSPLVTGFAEAFF
abundance: -; j_gene: TRBJ2-1; v_gene: TRBV7-2; d_gene: TRBD2; CDR3nt: TGTGCCAGCAGCTTGGGTAGCGGGGGGGCAGATGAGCAGTTCTTC; CDR3aa: CASSLGSGGADEQFF
abundance: -; j_gene: TRBJ1-1; v_gene: TRBV19; d_gene: -; CDR3nt: TGTGCCAGTAGTCCTATATCCAGGGGCACTGAAGCTTTCTTT; CDR3aa: CASSPISRGTEAFF
abundance: -; j_gene: TRBJ1-6; v_gene: TRBV5-5; d_gene: -; CDR3nt: TGTGCCAGCTCGCGGACAGAGAATTCACCCCTCCACTTT; CDR3aa: CASSRTENSPLHF
abundance: -; j_gene: TRBJ1-6; v_gene: TRBV21-1; d_gene: -; CDR3nt: TGTGCCAGCAGCAAATTCGGGACAGGGGGCCGCTCCTATAATTCACCCCTCCACTTT; CDR3aa: CASSKFGTGGRSYNSPLHF
abundance: -; j_gene: TRBJ2-1; v_gene: TRBV7-9; d_gene: TRBD2; CDR3nt: TGTGCCAGCAGCTTAGCGTCCCTAGCGGGGGCCCACGCCTACAATGAGCAGTTCTTC; CDR3aa: CASSLASLAGAHAYNEQFF
abundance: -; j_gene: TRBJ1-6; v_gene: TRBV27; d_gene: TRBD1; CDR3nt: TGTGCCAGCAGCCCCGGGACAGGGACCTCACCCCTCCACTTT; CDR3aa: CASSPGTGTSPLHF
abundance: -; j_gene: TRBJ2-1; v_gene: TRBV15; d_gene: TRBD1; CDR3nt: TGTGCCACCAGCGGGGACAGGGGGGGTAATGAGCAGTTCTTC; CDR3aa: CATSGDRGGNEQFF
abundance: -; j_gene: TRBJ2-1; v_gene: TRBV7-9; d_gene: -; CDR3nt: TGTGCCAGCAGCACTCCAGGACACCTAGGGAATGAGCAGTTCTTC; CDR3aa: CASSTPGHLGNEQFF
abundance: -; j_gene: TRBJ2-5; v_gene: TRBV4-3; d_gene: -; CDR3nt: TGCGCCAGCAGCCGAGACTACCAAGAGACCCAGTACTTC; CDR3aa: CASSRDYQETQYF
abundance: -; j_gene: TRBJ1-6; v_gene: TRBV28; d_gene: TRBD1; CDR3nt: TGTGCCAGCAGACCGGGACAGGGAGGGGGATCACCCCTCCACTTT; CDR3aa: CASRPGQGGGSPLHF
abundance: -; j_gene: TRBJ2-2; v_gene: TRBV19; d_gene: TRBD2; CDR3nt: TGTGCCAGTAGTAGACTAGCGGTCAACACCGGGGAGCTGTTTTTT; CDR3aa: CASSRLAVNTGELFF
abundance: -; j_gene: TRBJ1-2; v_gene: TRBV29-1; d_gene: -; CDR3nt: TGCAGCGTTGTATTCGGAGCTCTCCCCCAGGGTGATGGCTACACCTTC; CDR3aa: CSVVFGALPQGDGYTF
abundance: -; j_gene: TRBJ1-2; v_gene: TRBV7-6; d_gene: TRBD1; CDR3nt: TGTGCCAGCAGCTTAGGACAGGGCTTGAACTATGGCTACACCTTC; CDR3aa: CASSLGQGLNYGYTF
abundance: few; j_gene: TRBJ1-1; v_gene: TRBV4-1; d_gene: -; CDR3nt: TGCGCCAGCAGCCAAGAGCGGGCGGGGCCTGGGGTGAACACTGAAGCTTTCTTT; CDR3aa: CASSQERAGPGVNTEAFF
abundance: -; j_gene: TRBJ2-1; v_gene: TRBV9; d_gene: TRBD2; CDR3nt: TGTGCCAGCAGCGGACTAGCGGGGCCTTACAATGAGCAGTTCTTC; CDR3aa: CASSGLAGPYNEQFF
abundance: -; j_gene: TRBJ2-7; v_gene: TRBV7-8; d_gene: TRBD2; CDR3nt: TGTGCCAGCAGCTTAGAGGGACTAGCGGGGGTACCAAACTACGAGCAGTACTTC; CDR3aa: CASSLEGLAGVPNYEQYF
abundance: few; j_gene: TRBJ1-1; v_gene: TRBV19; d_gene: -; CDR3nt: TGTGCCAGTAGTCCCTCTTACGACAGCAGTAGGGAAGCTTTCTTT; CDR3aa: CASSPSYDSSREAFF
abundance: once; j_gene: TRBJ2-5; v_gene: TRBV2; d_gene: -; CDR3nt: TGTGCCAGCAGTGTCCAATCCGGTTCGACCCAGTACTTC; CDR3aa: CASSVQSGSTQYF
abundance: -; j_gene: TRBJ2-2; v_gene: TRBV10-3; d_gene: TRBD2; CDR3nt: TGTGCCATCAGTGACCTACTTGGGACGCCGGCGGGAGGCACCGGGGAGCTGTTTTTT; CDR3aa: CAISDLLGTPAGGTGELFF
abundance: -; j_gene: TRBJ2-7; v_gene: TRBV5-1; d_gene: TRBD1; CDR3nt: TGCGCCAGCAGCTGGACAGGGGGCAACGGCGAGCAGTACTTC; CDR3aa: CASSWTGGNGEQYF
abundance: -; j_gene: TRBJ2-5; v_gene: TRBV11-1; d_gene: TRBD1; CDR3nt: TGTGCCAGCAGCTCCTCTCCGGACAGGGCGCAAGAGACCCAGTACTTC; CDR3aa: CASSSSPDRAQETQYF
abundance: -; j_gene: TRBJ1-2; v_gene: TRBV7-2; d_gene: -; CDR3nt: TGTGCCAGCAGCTTAGCGGTTATCGGAGATGGCTACACCTTC; CDR3aa: CASSLAVIGDGYTF